This entry lists 20 T cell receptor beta chains sequenced from one sample in a study of shared T cell receptors in the human thymus. Repertoires were generated with immunoSEQ multiplex PCR, while TCRdb's copy carries only in-frame clones and drops some. The sample carries 550,000 to 800,000 clones, around 85% recorded once. The data also belong to a second study, concerning human thymus T cells.

Sequencing input: thymocytes. These receptors were collected from a girl under three years old with a congenital heart defect.

The V and J genes are TRBV9 and TRBJ1-2; perhaps TRBD1 as D (5 bases). Trimming removed 3 bases at V and 6 bases at J, with 15 bases between. The CDR3 has 14 residues. Germline assignment: CDR1 SGDLS and CDR2 YYNGEE. CDR3 DNA sequence: TGTGCCAGCAGCGGACTCTACCTCAGGGATGGCTACACCTTC. Residues: CASSGLYLRDGYTF.

The chain has TRBV5-8 and TRBJ1-5, with D maybe TRBD1 (5 bases). The V gene lost 4 bases and the J gene lost 5 bases, with 25 bases spanning the gap. The length of the CDR3 is 18 residues. The germline V gene has CDR1 SGHTS and CDR2 YDEGEE. This chain's CDR3 is CASSTGGGSGSPDQPQHF. CDR3 nucleotide sequence: TGTGCCAGCAGCACTGGGGGGGGGTCGGGGTCCCCCGATCAGCCCCAGCATTTT.

V usage is TRBV5-6 and J usage is TRBJ2-5; D is undetermined. The CDR3 sequence is 13 residues long. V lost 0 bases, J lost 3 bases, and 6 bases lay in between. Germline assignment: CDR1 SGHDT and CDR2 YYEEEE. The CDR3 sequence is CASSLVQKETQYF. CDR3 bases: TGTGCCAGCAGCTTGGTGCAGAAAGAGACCCAGTACTTC.

The gene calls are TRBV9 and TRBJ2-3; 9 nucleotides agree with TRBD2. Germline CDR1 SGDLS, CDR2 YYNGEE. The CDR3 runs 19 residues. Trimming removed 1 base from V and 3 bases from J; junction bases left unmatched: 15. The CDR3 region is CASSVRDSGGEGGTDTQYF. CDR3 DNA sequence: TGTGCCAGCAGCGTAAGAGATAGCGGGGGCGAGGGGGGGACAGATACGCAGTATTTT.

The chain employs TRBV4-1 and TRBJ2-3; 10 bases fit TRBD1. Germline CDR1 is MGHRA and CDR2 is YSYEKL. This CDR3 is 18 amino acids long. Trimming at V came to 0 bases and at J to 4 bases, leaving 10 bases not matched to a gene. This CDR3 reads CASSQEGVRDRGADTQYF. The DNA of the CDR3 is TGCGCCAGCAGCCAAGAGGGCGTGAGGGACAGGGGAGCAGATACGCAGTATTTT.

The chain joins TRBV7-7 to TRBJ2-5, with D perhaps TRBD2 (7 bases). The CDR3 sequence is 19 residues long. Between the trimmed V and J ends, which lost 5 bases and 2 bases, there was a span of 27 bases. Germline-derived CDR1 and CDR2 are SSHAT and FNYEAQ (reference sequence). CDR3 protein: CASSPREGLTRGGQETQYF. CDR3 DNA: TGTGCCAGCAGCCCCAGAGAGGGGCTAACTAGGGGGGGACAAGAGACCCAGTACTTC.

The chain uses TRBV4-1 and TRBJ2-1; 10 positions match TRBD2. The ends lost 3 bases at V and 8 bases at J; junction bases unmatched: 7. Germline assignment: CDR1 MGHRA and CDR2 YSYEKL. This CDR3 has 15 residues. The CDR3: CASSQQTSGWYEQFF. DNA for the CDR3: TGCGCCAGCAGCCAGCAGACTAGCGGGTGGTATGAGCAGTTCTTC.

This chain uses TRBV7-8 with TRBJ2-1, with 9 bases aligning to TRBD1. The CDR3 extends over 18 amino acids. V dropped 1 base and J dropped 5; count of bases not matched to a gene: 12. Germline V gives CDR1 SGHVS, CDR2 FQNEAQ. Written as DNA, the CDR3 is TGTGCCAGCAGCTTAGGCCCCCGGCCGGACAGGGGAAACAATGAGCAGTTCTTC. This gives the protein CASSLGPRPDRGNNEQFF.

The genes are TRBV14 and TRBJ2-7; TRBD1 matches 8 bases. CDR1 and CDR2 (germline): SGHDN, FVKESK. V was pared by 3 bases and J by 6 bases, with 16 bases of the junction left unmatched. The CDR3 contains 17 residues. CDR3 bases: TGTGCCAGCAGCCACCGCGCAGCAAGGACAGGGCGGCGCGAGCAGTACTTC. It translates to CASSHRAARTGRREQYF.

This clone has a single count. This chain links TRBV6-5 with TRBJ2-3; the D gene is possibly TRBD1 (5 bases). The CDR3 consists of 15 residues. V lost 6 bases to trimming and J lost 1 base, with 14 bases between them. Germline values: CDR1 MNHEY, CDR2 SVGAGI. The CDR3 region has the DNA TGTGCCAGCAGGTCACAGGACGCGGGCACAGATACGCAGTATTTT. This sequence encodes CASRSQDAGTDTQYF.

This chain links TRBV2 with TRBJ1-1; D is uncertain. The germline V and J ends were trimmed by 2 bases and 1 base, with 14 bases remaining between them. Germline V gene sequence: CDR1 SNHLY, CDR2 FYNNEI. This CDR3 contains 16 residues. DNA for the CDR3: TGTGCCAGCAGTGAACCTGGGCGCCAAACGAACACTGAAGCTTTCTTT. This gives the protein CASSEPGRQTNTEAFF.

This chain joins TRBV5-1 and TRBJ2-1; possible D gene TRBD1, 5 bases. Germline V CDR1 and CDR2: SGHRS, YFSETQ. The V end was cut by 0 bases, the J end by 8 bases, with 9 bases between. The CDR3 consists of 13 residues. DNA for the CDR3: TGCGCCAGCAGCTTGGGCAGGGTCGATGAGCAGTTCTTC. It encodes CASSLGRVDEQFF.

The chain carries TRBV7-7 and TRBJ2-3; D is unclear. CDR3 length: 15 residues. With 5 bases removed from V and 5 bases from J, the gap between germline ends came to 17 bases. Germline V gives CDR1 SSHAT, CDR2 FNYEAQ (reference sequence). The CDR3 here is CASSPEMGRVDTQYF. DNA of the CDR3: TGTGCCAGCAGCCCAGAGATGGGTCGGGTAGATACGCAGTATTTT.

V gene TRBV11-2 combines with J gene TRBJ1-2; D not resolved. The CDR3 spans 19 residues. The germline V gene encodes CDR1 SGHAT and CDR2 FQNNGV. Trimming stripped 2 bases from V and 0 bases from J, with 22 bases between. CDR3 bases: TGTGCCAGCAGCTTACGTACGGCAGGTCGTCAAACCCCTAACTATGGCTACACCTTC. Encoded protein: CASSLRTAGRQTPNYGYTF. Based on the CDR3 plus reference TRBV11-2 and TRBJ1-2, the full variable domain is EAGVAQSPRYKIIEKRQSVAFWCNPISGHATLYWYQQILGQGPKLLIQFQNNGVVDDSQLPKDRFSAERLKGVDSTLKIQPAKLEDSAVYLCASSLRTAGRQTPNYGYTFGSGTRLTVV.

This CDR3 reads CASSEGMARGPYEQYF. CDR3 in DNA: TGCGCCAGCAGTGAGGGGATGGCCAGGGGCCCCTACGAGCAGTACTTC. J is TRBJ2-7 and V is TRBV10-2, with a weak D call TRBD1 (6 bases). The CDR3 extends over 16 amino acids. Germline loops: CDR1 WSHSY, CDR2 SAAADI. V was shortened by 2 bases and J by 2 bases, with 16 bases between the two germline ends.

This sequence joins TRBV7-2 and TRBJ2-5; TRBD2 might be the D (5 bases). The CDR3 runs to 13 residues. Trimming took off 6 bases at V and 2 bases at J, with 10 bases between the two ends. CDR1 and CDR2 from the germline V gene are SGHTA and FQGNSA. The CDR3 sequence is CASREDWQETQYF. DNA of the CDR3: TGTGCCAGCAGAGAGGACTGGCAAGAGACCCAGTACTTC. Looking up the rest from reference TRBV7-2 and TRBJ2-5 gives the full variable domain: GAGVSQSPSNKVTEKGKDVELRCDPISGHTALYWYRQSLGQGLEFLIYFQGNSAPDKSGLPSDRFSAERTGGSVSTLTIQRTQQEDSAVYLCASREDWQETQYFGPGTRLLVL.

The chain couples TRBV6-1 to TRBJ1-4, with 7 bases aligning to TRBD1. The CDR3 is 14 amino acids. V lost 6 bases, J lost 7 bases, and 8 bases stayed unmatched. Germline lookup yields CDR1 MNHNS and CDR2 SASEGT. The CDR3 spells CASRADRDVEKLFF. Here the CDR3 DNA reads TGTGCCAGCAGGGCAGACAGGGATGTTGAAAAACTGTTTTTT.

This clone turned up a few times. This rearrangement joins TRBV6-5 to TRBJ1-6; weak D call: TRBD1 (5 bases). The CDR3 is 15 residues long. The germline gives CDR1 MNHEY, CDR2 SVGAGI. The V end was cut by 7 bases, the J end by 7 bases, with 17 bases between. Here the CDR3 DNA reads TGTGCCAGCACCCTTGGGGGGGACGGGAATTCACCCCTCCACTTT. Protein sequence: CASTLGGDGNSPLHF.

The rearrangement uses TRBV7-9 and TRBJ1-1; D might be TRBD1 (5 bases). CDR1 is SEHNR, CDR2 FQNEAQ, per germline (reference sequence). This CDR3 is built from 13 residues. V lost 0 bases and J 6 bases, leaving 8 bases between the germline ends. CDR3 sequence reads: CASSLAPGPEAFF. CDR3 nucleotides: TGTGCCAGCAGCTTAGCTCCAGGGCCTGAAGCTTTCTTT.

This rearrangement joins TRBV6-7 to TRBJ2-1; tentative D call: TRBD1 (5 bases). TRBV6-7 is labeled an ORF, and its function is uncertain. The CDR3 is 14 amino acids. The V end lost 8 bases, the J end lost 8 bases, and 19 bases lay between the germline ends. The CDR3 bases are TGTGCCAGCCACCTCCCCCGACAGCTCGATGAGCAGTTCTTC. Translation: CASHLPRQLDEQFF.